The clone carrying this T cell receptor beta chain was recorded many times. Its antigen is still unknown. These data come from a study of blood T cells in healthy people across ages. Study observations and caveats: Considered underestimates were the diversity estimates obtained from one million T cells.

Trimming left V 5 bases short and J 4 bases short, with 11 bases between. The CDR3 totals 13 residues. Germline CDR1 MNHEY, CDR2 SMNVEV (reference sequence). Sample-barcoded 5' priming and a J-beta primer mix drove a second PCR of 7 to 11 cycles. MiXCR, applied by TCRdb to the 5' RACE reads, yields one record per CDR3 protein. The repertoire includes some 670,000 distinct CDR3 sequences, 52% of them detected once, and 13% sits in the top ten. Every donor gave 8.5 to 10 milliliters of peripheral blood. Per sample, no less than 6 micrograms of total RNA were extracted. Sequenced sample: blood. The origin of this receptor is an elderly woman in good health. The chain couples TRBV27 to TRBJ2-5; tentatively, D is TRBD2 (7 bases). CDR3 amino acids: CASSGGASETQYF. As DNA, the CDR3 is TGTGCCAGCAGTGGGGGGGCCTCAGAGACCCAGTACTTC.